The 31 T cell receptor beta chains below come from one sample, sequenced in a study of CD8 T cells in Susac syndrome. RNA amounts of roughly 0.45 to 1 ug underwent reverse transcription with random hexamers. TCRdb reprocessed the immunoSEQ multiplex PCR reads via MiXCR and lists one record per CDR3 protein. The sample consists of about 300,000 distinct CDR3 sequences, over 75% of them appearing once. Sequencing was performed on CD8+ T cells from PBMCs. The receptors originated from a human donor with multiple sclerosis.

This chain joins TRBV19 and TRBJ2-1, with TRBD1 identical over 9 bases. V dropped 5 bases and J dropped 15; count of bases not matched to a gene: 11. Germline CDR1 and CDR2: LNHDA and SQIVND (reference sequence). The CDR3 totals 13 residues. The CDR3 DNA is TGTGCCAGTAGTCTGGGGACAGGGTCCGACAGGTTCTTC. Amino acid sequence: CASSLGTGSDRFF.

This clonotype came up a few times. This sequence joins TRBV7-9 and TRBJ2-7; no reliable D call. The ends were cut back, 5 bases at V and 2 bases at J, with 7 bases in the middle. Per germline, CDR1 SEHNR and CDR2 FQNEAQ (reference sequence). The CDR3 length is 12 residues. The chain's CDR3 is CASSHNPYEQYF. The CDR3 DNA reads TGTGCCAGCAGCCATAATCCCTACGAGCAGTACTTC.

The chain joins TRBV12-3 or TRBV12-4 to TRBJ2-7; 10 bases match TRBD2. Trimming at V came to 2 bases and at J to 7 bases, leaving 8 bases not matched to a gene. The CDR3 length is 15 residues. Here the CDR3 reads CASSLRLAGAEEQYF. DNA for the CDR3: TGTGCCAGCAGTTTAAGGCTAGCGGGAGCTGAGGAGCAGTACTTC.

Written as DNA, the CDR3 is TGCGCCAGCAGCCAAGTTTGGGGGTCCGGGGCCAACGTCCTGACTTTC. It is translated as CASSQVWGSGANVLTF. V gene TRBV4-3 combines with J gene TRBJ2-6; perhaps D is TRBD1 or TRBD2 (5 bases each). The CDR3 has 16 residues. V shed 1 base and J shed 4 bases, with 11 bases lying between them. The germline CDR1 and CDR2 sequences are LGHNA and YSLEER.

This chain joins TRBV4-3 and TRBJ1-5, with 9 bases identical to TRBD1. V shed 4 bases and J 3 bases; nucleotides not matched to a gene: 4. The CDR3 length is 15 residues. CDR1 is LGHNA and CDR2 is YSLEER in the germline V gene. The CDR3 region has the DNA TGCGCCAGCAGCCCCGGGACAGGGTTCAATCAGCCCCAGCATTTT. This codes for CASSPGTGFNQPQHF.

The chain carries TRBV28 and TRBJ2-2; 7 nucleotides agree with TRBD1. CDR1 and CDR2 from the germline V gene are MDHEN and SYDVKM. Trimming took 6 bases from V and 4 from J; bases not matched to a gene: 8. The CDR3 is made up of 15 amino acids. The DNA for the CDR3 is TGTGCCAGCAGAAGCGCGACAGGGCTCACCGGGGAGCTGTTTTTT. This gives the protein CASRSATGLTGELFF.

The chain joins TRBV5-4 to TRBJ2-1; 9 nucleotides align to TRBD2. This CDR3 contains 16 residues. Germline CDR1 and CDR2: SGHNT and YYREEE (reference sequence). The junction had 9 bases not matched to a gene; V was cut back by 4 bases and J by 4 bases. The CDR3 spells CASSVGTSGLYNEQFF. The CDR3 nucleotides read TGTGCCAGCAGCGTAGGTACTAGCGGGCTTTACAATGAGCAGTTCTTC.

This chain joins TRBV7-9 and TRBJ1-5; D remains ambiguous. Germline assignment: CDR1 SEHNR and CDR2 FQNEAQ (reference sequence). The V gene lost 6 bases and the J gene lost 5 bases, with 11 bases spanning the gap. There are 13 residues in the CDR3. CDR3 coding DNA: TGTGCCAGCAGTAAAAGTGGTGATCAGCCCCAGCATTTT. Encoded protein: CASSKSGDQPQHF.

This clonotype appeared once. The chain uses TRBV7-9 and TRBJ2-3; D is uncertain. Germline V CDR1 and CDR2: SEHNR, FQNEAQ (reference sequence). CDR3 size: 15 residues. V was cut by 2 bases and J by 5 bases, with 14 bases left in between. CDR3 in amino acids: CASSLPRRPKDTQYF. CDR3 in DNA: TGTGCCAGCAGCTTACCTCGCCGACCAAAAGATACGCAGTATTTT.

The chain's CDR3 is CASSDSGSYPYEQYF. The DNA for the CDR3 is TGTGCCAGCAGTGATAGCGGGAGTTACCCCTACGAGCAGTACTTC. J is TRBJ2-7 and V is TRBV6-1; the match to TRBD2 covers 9 bases. The germline V gene encodes CDR1 MNHNS and CDR2 SASEGT. With 3 bases clipped from V and 2 bases from J, the junction kept 5 bases outside the gene matches. This CDR3 is built from 15 residues.

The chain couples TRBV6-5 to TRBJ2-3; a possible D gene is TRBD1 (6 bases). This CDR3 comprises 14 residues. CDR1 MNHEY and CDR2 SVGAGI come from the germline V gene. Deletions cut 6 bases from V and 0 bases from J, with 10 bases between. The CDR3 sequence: CASSGQTSTDTQYF. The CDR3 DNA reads TGTGCCAGCAGCGGACAGACTAGCACAGATACGCAGTATTTT.

CDR3 protein: CASSSSGRPYNEQFF. CDR3 in DNA: TGTGCCAGCAGCTCCAGCGGGCGCCCCTACAATGAGCAGTTCTTC. The chain uses TRBV11-3 and TRBJ2-1, with D perhaps matching TRBD2 (6 bases). The germline V and J ends were trimmed by 4 bases and 2 bases, with 12 bases remaining between them. The CDR3 is 15 residues long. Per the germline V gene, CDR1 is SGHNT and CDR2 is YENEEA. The full variable domain, completed using reference TRBV11-3 and TRBJ2-1, is EAGVVQSPRYKIIEKKQPVAFWCNPISGHNTLYWYLQNLGQGPELLIRYENEEAVDDSQLPKDRFSAERLKGVDSTLKIQPAELGDSAVYLCASSSSGRPYNEQFFGPGTRLTVL.

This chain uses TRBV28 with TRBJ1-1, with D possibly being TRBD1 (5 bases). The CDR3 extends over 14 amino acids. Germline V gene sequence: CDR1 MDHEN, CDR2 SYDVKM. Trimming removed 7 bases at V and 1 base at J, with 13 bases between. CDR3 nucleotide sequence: TGTGCCAGCACCTTGGTTGGGGCGAACACTGAAGCTTTCTTT. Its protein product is CASTLVGANTEAFF. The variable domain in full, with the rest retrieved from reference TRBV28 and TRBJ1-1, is DVKVTQSSRYLVKRTGEKVFLECVQDMDHENMFWYRQDPGLGLRLIYFSYDVKMKEKGDIPEGYSVSREKKERFSLILESASTNQTSMYLCASTLVGANTEAFFGQGTRLTVV.

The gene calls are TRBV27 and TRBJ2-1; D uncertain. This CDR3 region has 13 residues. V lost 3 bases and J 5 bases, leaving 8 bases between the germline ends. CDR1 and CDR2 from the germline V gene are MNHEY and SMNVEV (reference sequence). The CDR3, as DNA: TGTGCCAGCAGTTTCCCAACTAACAATGAGCAGTTCTTC. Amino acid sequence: CASSFPTNNEQFF.

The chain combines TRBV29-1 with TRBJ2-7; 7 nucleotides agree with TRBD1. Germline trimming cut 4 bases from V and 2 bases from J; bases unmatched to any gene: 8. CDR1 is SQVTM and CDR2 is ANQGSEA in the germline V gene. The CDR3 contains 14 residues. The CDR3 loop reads CSVGGQIGTYEQYF. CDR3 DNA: TGCAGCGTTGGGGGACAGATCGGTACCTACGAGCAGTACTTC.

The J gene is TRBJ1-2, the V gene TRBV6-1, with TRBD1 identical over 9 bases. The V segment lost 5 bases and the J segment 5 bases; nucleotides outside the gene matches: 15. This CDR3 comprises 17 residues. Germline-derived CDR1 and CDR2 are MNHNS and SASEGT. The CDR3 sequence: CASSLNGDRVFNYGYTF. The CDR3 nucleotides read TGTGCCAGCAGTCTTAATGGGGACAGGGTCTTCAATTATGGCTACACCTTC.

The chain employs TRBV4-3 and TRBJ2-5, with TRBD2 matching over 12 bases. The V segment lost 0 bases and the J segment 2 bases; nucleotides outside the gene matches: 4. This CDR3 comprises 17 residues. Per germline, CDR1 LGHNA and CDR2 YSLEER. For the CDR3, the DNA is TGCGCCAGCAGCCAAGATGGTCTAGCGGGAGGGCAAGAGACCCAGTACTTC. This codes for CASSQDGLAGGQETQYF.

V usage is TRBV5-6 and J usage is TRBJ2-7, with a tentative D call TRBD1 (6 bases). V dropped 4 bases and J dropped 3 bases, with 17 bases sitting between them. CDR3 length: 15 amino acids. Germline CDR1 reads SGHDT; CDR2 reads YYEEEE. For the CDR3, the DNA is TGTGCCAGCAGCAAACCGAACAGGGAGTACTACGAGCAGTACTTC. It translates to CASSKPNREYYEQYF.

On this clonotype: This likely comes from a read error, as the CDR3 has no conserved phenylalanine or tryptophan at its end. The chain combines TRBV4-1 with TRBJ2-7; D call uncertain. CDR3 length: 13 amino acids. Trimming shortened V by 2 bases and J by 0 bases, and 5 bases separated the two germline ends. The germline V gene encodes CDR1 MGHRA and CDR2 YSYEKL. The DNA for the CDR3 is TGCGCCAGCAGCCAAACAGACTCCTACGAGCAGTACCTC. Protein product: CASSQTDSYEQYL.

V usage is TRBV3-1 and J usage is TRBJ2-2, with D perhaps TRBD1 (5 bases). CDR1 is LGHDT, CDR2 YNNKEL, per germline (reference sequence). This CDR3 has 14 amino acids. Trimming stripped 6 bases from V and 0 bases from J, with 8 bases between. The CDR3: CASSRGPNTGELFF. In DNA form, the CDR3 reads TGTGCCAGCAGTAGGGGTCCGAACACCGGGGAGCTGTTTTTT.

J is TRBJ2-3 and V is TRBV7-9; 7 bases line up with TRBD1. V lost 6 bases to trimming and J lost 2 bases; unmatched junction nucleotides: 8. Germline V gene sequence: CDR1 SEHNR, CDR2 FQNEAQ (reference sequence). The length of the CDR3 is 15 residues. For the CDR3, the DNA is TGTGCCAGCAGACCAGACAGGGAAACCACAGATACGCAGTATTTT. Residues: CASRPDRETTDTQYF.

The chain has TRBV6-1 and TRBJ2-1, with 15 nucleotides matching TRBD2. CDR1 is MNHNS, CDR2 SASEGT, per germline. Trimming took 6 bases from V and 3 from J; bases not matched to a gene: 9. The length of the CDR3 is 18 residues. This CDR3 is CASRRGTSGRTFYNEQFF. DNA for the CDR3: TGTGCCAGCAGGAGGGGGACTAGCGGGAGGACCTTCTACAATGAGCAGTTCTTC.

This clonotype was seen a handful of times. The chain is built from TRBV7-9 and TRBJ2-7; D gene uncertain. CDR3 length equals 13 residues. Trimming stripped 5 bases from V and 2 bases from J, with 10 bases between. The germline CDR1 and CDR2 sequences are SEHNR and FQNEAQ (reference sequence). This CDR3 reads CASSRPSAYEQYF. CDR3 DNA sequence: TGTGCCAGCAGCCGGCCCTCGGCCTACGAGCAGTACTTC.

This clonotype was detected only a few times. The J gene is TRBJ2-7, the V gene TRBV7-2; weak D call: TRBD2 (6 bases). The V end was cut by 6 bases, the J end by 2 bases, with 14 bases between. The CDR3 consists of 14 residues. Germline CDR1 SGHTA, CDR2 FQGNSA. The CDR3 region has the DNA TGTGCCAGCAGATCAGTCGGCGGGACCTACGAGCAGTACTTC. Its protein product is CASRSVGGTYEQYF.

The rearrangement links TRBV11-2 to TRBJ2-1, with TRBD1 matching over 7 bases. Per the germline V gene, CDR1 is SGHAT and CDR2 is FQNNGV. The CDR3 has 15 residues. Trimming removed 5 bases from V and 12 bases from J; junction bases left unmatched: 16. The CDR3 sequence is CASSQPGQRFGGQFF. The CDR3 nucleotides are TGTGCCAGCAGCCAGCCGGGACAGCGCTTTGGGGGGCAGTTCTTC.

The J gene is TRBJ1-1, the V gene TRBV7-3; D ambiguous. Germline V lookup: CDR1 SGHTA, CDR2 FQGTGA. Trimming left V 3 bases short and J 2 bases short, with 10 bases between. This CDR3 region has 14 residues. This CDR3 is CASSFLSLNTEAFF. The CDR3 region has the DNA TGTGCCAGCAGCTTTCTCTCTCTTAACACTGAAGCTTTCTTT.

CDR3 sequence (DNA): TGTGCCAGCAGCTTAGAGGGGTCCGGGGAGCTGTTTTTT. It codes for CASSLEGSGELFF. The rearrangement links TRBV7-7 to TRBJ2-2; perhaps TRBD1 as D (5 bases). The germline V and J ends were trimmed by 1 base and 6 bases, with 6 bases remaining between them. Germline V CDR1 and CDR2: SSHAT, FNYEAQ (reference sequence). The CDR3 is made up of 13 amino acids.

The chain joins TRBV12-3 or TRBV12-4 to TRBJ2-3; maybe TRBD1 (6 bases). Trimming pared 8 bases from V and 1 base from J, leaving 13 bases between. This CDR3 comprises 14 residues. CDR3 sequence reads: CASGKSGGTDTQYF. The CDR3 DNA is TGTGCCAGCGGAAAGTCAGGGGGCACAGATACGCAGTATTTT.

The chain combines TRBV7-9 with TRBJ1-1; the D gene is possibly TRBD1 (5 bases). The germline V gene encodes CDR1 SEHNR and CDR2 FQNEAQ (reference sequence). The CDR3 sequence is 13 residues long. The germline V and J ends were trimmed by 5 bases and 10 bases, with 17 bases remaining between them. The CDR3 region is CASSPQGSVRAFF. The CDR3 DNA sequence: TGTGCCAGCAGCCCCCAGGGAAGCGTTCGAGCTTTCTTT.

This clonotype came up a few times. CDR3 residues: CASSQAGGSGYEQYF. CDR3 nucleotide sequence: TGTGCCAGCAGCCAAGCGGGCGGGAGCGGATACGAGCAGTACTTC. The chain carries TRBV3-1 and TRBJ2-7, with 7 bases aligning to TRBD2. Losses at the gene ends were 1 base for V and 4 bases for J; bases not matched to a gene: 7. CDR3 length equals 15 residues. Germline-derived CDR1 and CDR2 are LGHDT and YNNKEL (reference sequence).

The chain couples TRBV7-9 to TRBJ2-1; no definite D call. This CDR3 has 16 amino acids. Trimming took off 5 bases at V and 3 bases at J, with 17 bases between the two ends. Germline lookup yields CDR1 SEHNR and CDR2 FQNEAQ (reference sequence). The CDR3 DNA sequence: TGTGCCAGCAGCCTCACCCCCGGGCCCTTCTACAATGAGCAGTTCTTC. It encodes CASSLTPGPFYNEQFF.